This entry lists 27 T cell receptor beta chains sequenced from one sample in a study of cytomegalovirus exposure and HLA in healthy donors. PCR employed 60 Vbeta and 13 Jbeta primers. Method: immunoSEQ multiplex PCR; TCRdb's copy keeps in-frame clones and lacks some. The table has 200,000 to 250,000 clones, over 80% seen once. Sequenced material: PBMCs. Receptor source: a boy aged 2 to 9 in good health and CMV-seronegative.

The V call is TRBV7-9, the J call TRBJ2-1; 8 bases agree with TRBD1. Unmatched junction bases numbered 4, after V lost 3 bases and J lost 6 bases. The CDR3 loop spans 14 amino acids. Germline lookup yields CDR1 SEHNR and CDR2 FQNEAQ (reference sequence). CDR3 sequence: CASSLDREINEQFF. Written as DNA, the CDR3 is TGTGCCAGCAGCTTGGACAGGGAGATCAATGAGCAGTTCTTC.

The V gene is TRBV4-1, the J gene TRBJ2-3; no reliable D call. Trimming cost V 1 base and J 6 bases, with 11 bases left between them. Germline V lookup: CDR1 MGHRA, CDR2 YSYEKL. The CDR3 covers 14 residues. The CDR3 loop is CASSQAQNTDTQYF. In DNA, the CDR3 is TGCGCCAGCAGCCAAGCGCAGAACACGGATACGCAGTATTTT.

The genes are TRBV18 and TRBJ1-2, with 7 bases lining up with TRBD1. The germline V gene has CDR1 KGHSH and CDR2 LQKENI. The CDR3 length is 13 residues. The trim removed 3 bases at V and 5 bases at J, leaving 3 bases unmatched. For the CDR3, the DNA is TGTGCCAGCTCACCCGACAGGGAATATGGCTACACCTTC. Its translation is CASSPDREYGYTF.

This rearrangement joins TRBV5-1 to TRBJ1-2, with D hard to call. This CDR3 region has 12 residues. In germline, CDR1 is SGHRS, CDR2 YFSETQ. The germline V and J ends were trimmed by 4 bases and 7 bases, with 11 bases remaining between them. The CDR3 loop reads CASSEGSGGYTF. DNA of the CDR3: TGCGCCAGCAGCGAGGGCTCCGGTGGCTACACCTTC.

CDR3 DNA: TGTGCCAGCAGTCCCGGATGGAGGGCGGACGAAAAACTGTTTTTT. This translates into CASSPGWRADEKLFF. The V gene is TRBV6-1, the J gene TRBJ1-4; D gene unclear. The CDR3 extends over 15 amino acids. V was shortened by 5 bases and J by 8 bases, with 18 bases between the two germline ends. From germline, CDR1 is MNHNS and CDR2 SASEGT.

CDR3 bases: TGTGCCAGCAGCCCTGGGGCAGCCTACGAGCAGTACTTC. Amino acids: CASSPGAAYEQYF. J is TRBJ2-7 and V is TRBV27; D perhaps matches TRBD1 (5 bases). Looked up from germline, CDR1 is MNHEY and CDR2 is SMNVEV (reference sequence). The CDR3 consists of 13 residues. The ends were cut back, 6 bases at V and 2 bases at J, with 11 bases in the middle.

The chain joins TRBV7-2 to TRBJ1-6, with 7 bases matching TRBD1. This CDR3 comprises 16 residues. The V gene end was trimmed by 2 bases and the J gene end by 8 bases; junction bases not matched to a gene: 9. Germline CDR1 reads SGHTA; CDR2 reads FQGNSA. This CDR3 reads CASSLFGRDSDSPLHF. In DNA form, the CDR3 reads TGTGCCAGCAGCTTATTTGGCCGGGACAGCGATTCACCCCTCCACTTT.

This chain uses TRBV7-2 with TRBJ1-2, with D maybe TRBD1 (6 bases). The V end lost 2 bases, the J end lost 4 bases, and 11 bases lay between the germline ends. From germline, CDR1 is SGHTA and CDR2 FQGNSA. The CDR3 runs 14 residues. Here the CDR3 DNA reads TGTGCCAGCAGCTTACAGGCAGGGGCCTATGGCTACACCTTC. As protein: CASSLQAGAYGYTF.

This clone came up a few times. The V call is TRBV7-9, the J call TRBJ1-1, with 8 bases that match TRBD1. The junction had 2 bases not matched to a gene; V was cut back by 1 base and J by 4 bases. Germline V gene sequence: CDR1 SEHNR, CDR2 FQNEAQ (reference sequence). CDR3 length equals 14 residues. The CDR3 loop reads CASSLGTGFTEAFF. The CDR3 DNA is TGTGCCAGCAGCTTAGGGACAGGGTTCACTGAAGCTTTCTTT. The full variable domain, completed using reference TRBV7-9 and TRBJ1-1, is DTGVSQNPRHKITKRGQNVTFRCDPISEHNRLYWYRQTLGQGPEFLTYFQNEAQLEKSRLLSDRFSAERPKGSFSTLEIQRTEQGDSAMYLCASSLGTGFTEAFFGQGTRLTVV.

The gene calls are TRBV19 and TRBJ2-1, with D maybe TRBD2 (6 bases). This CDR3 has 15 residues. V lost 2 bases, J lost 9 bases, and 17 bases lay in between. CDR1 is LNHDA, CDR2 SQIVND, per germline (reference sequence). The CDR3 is CASSISRENAGEQFF. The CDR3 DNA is TGTGCCAGTAGTATAAGCCGGGAGAACGCAGGTGAGCAGTTCTTC.

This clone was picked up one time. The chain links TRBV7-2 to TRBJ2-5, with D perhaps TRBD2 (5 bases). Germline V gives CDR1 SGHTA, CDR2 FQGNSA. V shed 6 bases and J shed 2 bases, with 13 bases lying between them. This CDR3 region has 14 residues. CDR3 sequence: CASSSLPGQETQYF. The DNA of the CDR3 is TGTGCCAGCAGTTCGCTTCCGGGGCAAGAGACCCAGTACTTC.

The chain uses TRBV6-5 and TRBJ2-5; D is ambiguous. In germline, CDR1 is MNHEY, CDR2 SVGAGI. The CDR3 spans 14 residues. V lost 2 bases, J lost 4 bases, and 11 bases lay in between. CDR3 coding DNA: TGTGCCAGCAGTTACCAGTATGAACCAGAGACCCAGTACTTC. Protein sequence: CASSYQYEPETQYF.

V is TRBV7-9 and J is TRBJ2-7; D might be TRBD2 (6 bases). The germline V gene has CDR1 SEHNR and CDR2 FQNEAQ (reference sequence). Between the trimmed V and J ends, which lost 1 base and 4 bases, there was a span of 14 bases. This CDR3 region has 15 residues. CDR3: CASSLGAGTLYEQYF. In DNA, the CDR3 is TGTGCCAGCAGCTTAGGAGCCGGGACTCTATACGAGCAGTACTTC.

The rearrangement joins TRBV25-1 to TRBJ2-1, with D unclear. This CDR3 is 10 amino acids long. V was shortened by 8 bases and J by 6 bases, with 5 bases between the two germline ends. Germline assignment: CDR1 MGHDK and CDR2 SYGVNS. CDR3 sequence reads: CASLGNEQFF. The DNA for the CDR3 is TGTGCCAGCCTCGGCAATGAGCAGTTCTTC. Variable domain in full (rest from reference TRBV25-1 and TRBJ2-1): EADIYQTPRYLVIGTGKKITLECSQTMGHDKMYWYQQDPGMELHLIHYSYGVNSTEKGDLSSESTVSRIRTEHFPLTLESARPSHTSQYLCASLGNEQFFGPGTRLTVL.

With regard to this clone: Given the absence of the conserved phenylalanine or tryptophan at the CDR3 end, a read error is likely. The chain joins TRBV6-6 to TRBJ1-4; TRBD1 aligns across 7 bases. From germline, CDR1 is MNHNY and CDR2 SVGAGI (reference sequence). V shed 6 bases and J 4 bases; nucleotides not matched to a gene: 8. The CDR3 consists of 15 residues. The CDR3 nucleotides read TGTGCCAGCAGCCGTAGACAGGGAGGTAATGAAAAACTGTTTCTT. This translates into CASSRRQGGNEKLFL.

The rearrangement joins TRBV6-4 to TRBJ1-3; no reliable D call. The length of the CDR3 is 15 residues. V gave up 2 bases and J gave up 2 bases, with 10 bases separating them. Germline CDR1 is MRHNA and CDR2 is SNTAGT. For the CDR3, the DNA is TGTGCCAGCAGTGACAGCGGGGTTGCTGGAAACACCATATATTTT. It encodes CASSDSGVAGNTIYF.

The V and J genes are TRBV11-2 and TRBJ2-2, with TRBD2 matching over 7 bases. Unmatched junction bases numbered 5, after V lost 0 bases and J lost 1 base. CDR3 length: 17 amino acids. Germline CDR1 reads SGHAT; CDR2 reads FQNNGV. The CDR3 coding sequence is TGTGCCAGCAGCTTAGAGTGGGGGGGTGGGAACACCGGGGAGCTGTTTTTT. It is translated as CASSLEWGGGNTGELFF.

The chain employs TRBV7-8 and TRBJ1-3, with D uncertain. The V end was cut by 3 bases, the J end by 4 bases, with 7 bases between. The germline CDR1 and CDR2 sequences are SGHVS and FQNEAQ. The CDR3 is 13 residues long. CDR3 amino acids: CASSFSTGNTIYF. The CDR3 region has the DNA TGTGCCAGCAGCTTCTCGACAGGAAACACCATATATTTT.

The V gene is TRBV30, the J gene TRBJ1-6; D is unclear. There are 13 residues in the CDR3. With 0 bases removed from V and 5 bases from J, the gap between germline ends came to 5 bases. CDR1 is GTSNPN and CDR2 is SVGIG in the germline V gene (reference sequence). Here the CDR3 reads CAWSVSDNSPLHF. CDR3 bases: TGTGCCTGGAGTGTCTCAGATAATTCACCCCTCCACTTT.

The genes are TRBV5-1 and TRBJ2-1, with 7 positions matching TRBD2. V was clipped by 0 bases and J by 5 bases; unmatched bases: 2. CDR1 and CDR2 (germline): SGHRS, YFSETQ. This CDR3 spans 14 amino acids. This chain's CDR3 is CASSLEREDNEQFF. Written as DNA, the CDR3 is TGCGCCAGCAGCTTGGAGCGGGAAGACAATGAGCAGTTCTTC.

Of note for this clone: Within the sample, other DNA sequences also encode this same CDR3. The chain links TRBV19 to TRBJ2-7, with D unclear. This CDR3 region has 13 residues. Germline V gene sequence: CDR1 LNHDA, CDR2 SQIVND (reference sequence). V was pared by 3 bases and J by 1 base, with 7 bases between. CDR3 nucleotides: TGTGCCAGTAGTATTGGCAGTTCCTACGAGCAGTACTTC. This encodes CASSIGSSYEQYF.

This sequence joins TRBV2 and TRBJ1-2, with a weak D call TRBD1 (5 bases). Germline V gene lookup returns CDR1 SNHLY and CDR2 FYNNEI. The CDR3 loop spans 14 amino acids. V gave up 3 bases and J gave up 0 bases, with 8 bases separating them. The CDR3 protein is CASSERGSNYGYTF. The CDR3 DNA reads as TGTGCCAGCAGTGAGCGGGGCTCTAACTATGGCTACACCTTC. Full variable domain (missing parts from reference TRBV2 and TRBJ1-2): EPEVTQTPSHQVTQMGQEVILRCVPISNHLYFYWYRQILGQKVEFLVSFYNNEISEKSEIFDDQFSVERPDGSNFTLKIRSTKLEDSAMYFCASSERGSNYGYTFGSGTRLTVV.

The CDR3 bases are TGTGCCAGCAGCTTAGGAGGGCGCGTGTGGGAGACCCAGTACTTC. This codes for CASSLGGRVWETQYF. V usage is TRBV7-8 and J usage is TRBJ2-5, with D tentatively TRBD2 (5 bases). Trimming left V 1 base short and J 5 bases short, with 14 bases between. Germline CDR1 is SGHVS and CDR2 is FQNEAQ. The CDR3 is 15 amino acids.

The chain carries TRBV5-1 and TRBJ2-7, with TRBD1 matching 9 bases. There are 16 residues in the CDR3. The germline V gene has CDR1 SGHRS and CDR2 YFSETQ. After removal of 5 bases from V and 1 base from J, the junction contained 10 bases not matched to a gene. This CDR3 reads CASRQRTGAKSYEQYF. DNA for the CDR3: TGCGCCAGCAGGCAGCGGACAGGGGCGAAATCCTACGAGCAGTACTTC. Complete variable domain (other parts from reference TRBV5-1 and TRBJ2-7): KAGVTQTPRYLIKTRGQQVTLSCSPISGHRSVSWYQQTPGQGLQFLFEYFSETQRNKGNFPGRFSGRQFSNSRSEMNVSTLELGDSALYLCASRQRTGAKSYEQYFGPGTRLTVT.

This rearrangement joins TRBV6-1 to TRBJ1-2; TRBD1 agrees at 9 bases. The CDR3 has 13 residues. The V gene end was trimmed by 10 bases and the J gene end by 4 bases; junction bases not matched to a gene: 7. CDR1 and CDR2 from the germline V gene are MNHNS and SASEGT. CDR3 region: CATQMTGGYGYTF. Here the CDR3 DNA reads TGTGCCACCCAAATGACAGGGGGCTATGGCTACACCTTC.

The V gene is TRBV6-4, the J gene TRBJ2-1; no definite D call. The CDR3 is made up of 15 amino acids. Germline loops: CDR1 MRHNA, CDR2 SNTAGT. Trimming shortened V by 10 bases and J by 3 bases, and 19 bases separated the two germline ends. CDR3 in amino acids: CATSLFPTIYNEQFF. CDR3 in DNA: TGTGCCACATCTCTATTCCCCACTATCTACAATGAGCAGTTCTTC.

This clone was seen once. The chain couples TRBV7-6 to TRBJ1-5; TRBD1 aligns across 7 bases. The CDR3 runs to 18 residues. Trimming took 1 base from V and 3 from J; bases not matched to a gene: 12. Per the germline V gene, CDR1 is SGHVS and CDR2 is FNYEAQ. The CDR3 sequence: CASSLGEERGGINQPQHF. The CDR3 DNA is TGTGCCAGCAGCTTAGGGGAGGAGAGAGGGGGCATCAATCAGCCCCAGCATTTT.